Listed below are T cell receptor beta chains from one sample, sequenced in a study of shared clonotypes between healthy human individuals. Profiled with immunoSEQ multiplex PCR; TCRdb holds only in-frame clones, not every one. Of about 1 million clones listed, around 75% were seen once; the top ten hold approximately 1.5%. The sequenced material came from memory CD4+ T cells sorted from blood. These receptor sequences come from a man aged 18 to 30 in good health. Both conserved end residues are part of each CDR3.

j_call v_call cdr3_aa
TRBJ1-2 TRBV9 CASSVAGQLYGYTF
TRBJ1-4 TRBV5-1 CASGPQGGNEKLFF
TRBJ1-6 TRBV5-1 CASSFGQGADNSPLHF
TRBJ1-2 TRBV6-1 CASRGPGNYGYTF
TRBJ1-2 TRBV28 CASSVGYYGYTF
TRBJ2-5 TRBV18 CASSPQGEVQYF
TRBJ1-6 TRBV6-5 CASSYSSRGDNSPLHF
TRBJ1-1 TRBV28 CASSLLSWGREAEAFF
TRBJ2-3 TRBV29-1 CSVAGMAGTSTDTQYF
TRBJ1-6 TRBV10-2 CASSEQGASPLHF
TRBJ2-3 TRBV28 CASSSSGVADTQYF
TRBJ2-3 TRBV5-1 CASSLTGVKGDTQYF
TRBJ1-2 TRBV20-1 CSARPDYGYTF
TRBJ2-1 TRBV5-1 CASSLGGETYNEQFF
TRBJ2-7 TRBV30 CAWRGRTLAYEQYF
TRBJ2-2 TRBV18 CASSPMTGTVGGELFF
TRBJ1-2 TRBV29-1 CSVGAADGYTF
TRBJ1-6 TRBV27 CASSPSPGRNGSPLHF
TRBJ1-3 TRBV30 CAWSRDRGIGGTGNTIYF
TRBJ1-1 TRBV4-1 CASSRGQGTNTEAFF
TRBJ2-2 TRBV30 CAWSVGLAGELFF
TRBJ1-2 TRBV28 CASSLTRQGSGYTF
TRBJ2-1 TRBV7-6 CASSPRQGNEQFF
TRBJ2-1 TRBV11-3 CASSARDRREQFF
TRBJ1-2 TRBV28 CASAPQRSSYGYTF
TRBJ2-7 TRBV14 CASSQLAGVNYEQYF
TRBJ2-1 TRBV7-9 CASSLGVGERNEQFF
TRBJ1-2 TRBV7-9 CASSFPTGTGYTF
TRBJ1-6 TRBV6-6 CASSYSSRASPLHF
TRBJ2-7 TRBV18 CASSQDSYEQYF
TRBJ2-2 TRBV29-1 CSVEQPGTGNTGELFF
TRBJ1-1 TRBV7-6 CASSFNRGASTEAFF
TRBJ2-7 TRBV5-5 CASSLVAVYEQYF